This TCR beta chain was recorded in a study of T-cell reconstitution after alpha-beta-depleted transplantation in children. Study-level findings and limits: There were reportedly several hundred expanded graft clones from which alpha-beta T cells came about two months after transplant. It was surviving recipient T cells and thymic progenitors that gave some patients high TCRbeta diversity at day 60. Newly generated T cells supplied most T-cell counts and diversity one year post-transplant.

A TCRbeta library incorporating unique molecular identifiers was prepared. One entry per CDR3 protein, called by TCRdb with MiXCR from the PCR reads. This table has around 670,000 distinct CDR3 sequences, 10% to 15% appearing once. The CDR3 totals 17 residues. Trimming took 6 bases from V and 0 from J, leaving 21 bases between them. Germline CDR1 reads DFQATT; CDR2 reads SNEGSKA (reference sequence). This clonotype occurred many times. The antigen remains unidentified. The sequence derives from a girl aged 2 to 10 with congenital amegakaryocytic thrombocytopenia, due to receive a stem cell transplant. This chain uses TRBV20-1 with TRBJ2-1; tentative D call: TRBD2 (5 bases). Sequencing was performed on PBMCs, taken before TCRalphabeta/CD19-depleted stem cell transplant. DNA for the CDR3: TGCAGTGCCCGGCGGACTTACCTTTCCTACTCCTACAATGAGCAGTTCTTC. It translates to CSARRTYLSYSYNEQFF.